The 10 T cell receptor beta chains in this list originate from one sample, sequenced in a study of blood T cell repertoires in COVID-19. The method was immunoSEQ multiplex PCR; TCRdb's version includes in-frame clones alone and lacks a portion of them. Found here are tens of thousands of clones, 70% to 90% of them singletons; the top ten hold approximately 1.2%. Sequencing was performed on peripheral blood. The receptors were sampled from a man between 35 and 55 years old with acute or convalescent COVID-19.

The chain recombines TRBV13 with TRBJ1-2, with 7 bases that match TRBD1. Germline loops: CDR1 PRHDT, CDR2 FYEKMQ (reference sequence). The length of the CDR3 is 15 residues. Trimming cost V 5 bases and J 4 bases; bases outside gene matches: 10. The CDR3 loop reads CASSPWDSYRYGYTF. The CDR3 DNA sequence: TGTGCCAGCAGCCCCTGGGACAGCTATCGCTATGGCTACACCTTC.

J is TRBJ2-7 and V is TRBV6-2 or TRBV6-3; 7 bases align to TRBD1. This CDR3 has 13 amino acids. V lost 6 bases to trimming and J lost 3 bases; unmatched junction nucleotides: 5. CDR1 is MNHEY and CDR2 is SVGEGT in the germline V gene. The CDR3 DNA reads as TGTGCCAGCAGCTTAAACAGGGGCTACGAGCAGTACTTC. It yields the protein CASSLNRGYEQYF.

The chain combines TRBV4-2 with TRBJ1-1; a possible D gene is TRBD1 (5 bases). Germline values: CDR1 LGHNA, CDR2 YNFKEQ. Trimming stripped 3 bases from V and 8 bases from J, with 25 bases between. There are 17 residues in the CDR3. The CDR3, as DNA: TGTGCCAGCAGCCATCCTCGACGGCCTGGGGCTTGGACAGAAGCTTTCTTT. Its translation is CASSHPRRPGAWTEAFF.

The gene calls are TRBV5-1 and TRBJ2-1; TRBD2 matches at 11 bases. The CDR3 loop spans 14 amino acids. Unmatched junction bases numbered 3, after V lost 6 bases and J lost 4 bases. Germline assignment: CDR1 SGHRS and CDR2 YFSETQ. This chain's CDR3 is CASTSGGLYNEQFF. CDR3 in DNA: TGCGCCAGCACTAGCGGGGGGCTTTACAATGAGCAGTTCTTC.

J is TRBJ2-2 and V is TRBV25-1; 9 nucleotides match TRBD1. The CDR3 contains 15 residues. V shed 6 bases and J 3 bases; nucleotides not matched to a gene: 5. Germline V lookup: CDR1 MGHDK, CDR2 SYGVNS. The CDR3 protein is CASSPGQGYTGELFF. CDR3 in DNA: TGTGCCAGCAGCCCGGGACAGGGTTACACCGGGGAGCTGTTTTTT.

Here the CDR3 reads CASSLAGQSSSYTF. DNA of the CDR3: TGTGCCAGCAGTTTAGCGGGACAGTCTTCCAGCTACACCTTC. The chain links TRBV28 to TRBJ1-2, with TRBD1 identical over 7 bases. CDR3 length: 14 amino acids. Per the germline V gene, CDR1 is MDHEN and CDR2 is SYDVKM. The V and J ends lost 2 bases and 9 bases, in that order; junction bases with no gene match: 9.

The genes are TRBV14 and TRBJ2-7; 8 nucleotides match TRBD1. Germline V lookup: CDR1 SGHDN, CDR2 FVKESK. V lost 0 bases, J lost 0 bases, and 16 bases stayed unmatched. The CDR3 is 20 residues long. The CDR3 spells CASSQDVRGQVDESSYEQYF. Here the CDR3 DNA reads TGTGCCAGCAGCCAAGATGTGCGGGGACAGGTCGACGAAAGCTCCTACGAGCAGTACTTC.

V gene TRBV6-5 combines with J gene TRBJ1-1; the D is unclear. Germline V gene data show CDR1 as MNHEY and CDR2 as SVGAGI. The CDR3 loop spans 14 amino acids. V was shortened by 0 bases and J by 3 bases, with 8 bases between the two germline ends. CDR3 coding DNA: TGTGCCAGCAGTTACTCGATCGCAGACACTGAAGCTTTCTTT. This encodes CASSYSIADTEAFF.

This chain connects TRBV4-1 to TRBJ2-7, with 11 bases fitting TRBD1. The CDR3 is 19 residues long. CDR1 is MGHRA and CDR2 is YSYEKL in the germline V gene. The J segment lost 1 base and the V segment lost 0 bases, leaving 11 bases of the junction unmatched. This chain's CDR3 is CASSQERRGGDRGSYEQYF. The DNA of the CDR3 is TGCGCCAGCAGCCAAGAGCGTCGGGGAGGGGACAGGGGGTCCTACGAGCAGTACTTC.

The chain joins TRBV30 to TRBJ1-1; TRBD1 matches at 7 bases. The V segment lost 2 bases and the J segment 7 bases; nucleotides outside the gene matches: 16. Germline-derived CDR1 and CDR2 are GTSNPN and SVGIG (reference sequence). The CDR3 spans 16 residues. The CDR3 DNA follows: TGTGCCTGGAGTTTCCTTCCGGGACAGAAACTAAATGAAGCTTTCTTT. As protein: CAWSFLPGQKLNEAFF. The whole variable domain, filled in from reference TRBV30 and TRBJ1-1, reads SQTIHQWPATLVQPVGSPLSLECTVEGTSNPNLYWYRQAAGRGLQLLFYSVGIGQISSEVPQNLSASRPQDRQFILSSKKLLLSDSGFYLCAWSFLPGQKLNEAFFGQGTRLTVV.